This TCR beta chain emerged from a study of T cell responses to AZD1222 COVID-19 vaccine. Assay used: immunoSEQ multiplex PCR; TCRdb lists only in-frame clones, some missing. The table has approximately 220,000 clones, 90% to 95% seen once. The CDR3 is 18 residues long. Trimming at V came to 0 bases and at J to 2 bases, leaving 11 bases not matched to a gene. In germline, CDR1 is SGHAT, CDR2 FQNNGV. Broader study findings: Repertoire sampling occurred only after the peak T cell response. Spike-specific TCRs gained breadth and depth after people received two AZD1222 doses.

Notes on this clone: Its antigen is currently unknown.

This material consisted of peripheral blood, taken on day 0 of MenACWY control vaccination. V usage is TRBV11-2 and J usage is TRBJ2-7; TRBD2 matches 9 bases. The sequence was obtained from an adult in good health. CDR3 loop: CASSLDNPAGGTPYEQYF. CDR3 sequence (DNA): TGTGCCAGCAGCTTAGATAACCCAGCGGGGGGTACCCCCTACGAGCAGTACTTC.